The 31 T cell receptor beta chains given below trace back to one sample, sequenced in a study of blood T cell repertoires in COVID-19. The data were produced by immunoSEQ multiplex PCR, yet TCRdb's version contains in-frame clones alone and is incomplete. The table records hundreds of thousands of clones, about 90% of them present only once. Sequencing used peripheral blood. These receptors originate from a woman between 18 and 30 years old who had recovered from COVID-19.

V and J are TRBV11-3 and TRBJ1-2; tentative D call: TRBD1 (5 bases). The germline CDR1 and CDR2 sequences are SGHNT and YENEEA. The CDR3 is 14 residues long. V lost 1 base and J 0 bases, leaving 6 bases between the germline ends. The CDR3 region is CASSLAGTNYGYTF. In DNA, the CDR3 is TGTGCCAGCAGCTTAGCAGGGACTAACTATGGCTACACCTTC.

This clone was observed a single time. The genes are TRBV7-9 and TRBJ1-2; D gene unclear. V was cut by 5 bases and J by 0 bases, with 16 bases left in between. The CDR3 is 16 residues long. Germline CDR1 is SEHNR and CDR2 is FQNEAQ (reference sequence). This CDR3 reads CASSDFDSWPNYGYTF. The CDR3 bases are TGTGCCAGCAGCGACTTTGACTCATGGCCTAACTATGGCTACACCTTC. Variable domain in full (rest from reference TRBV7-9 and TRBJ1-2): DTGVSQNPRHKITKRGQNVTFRCDPISEHNRLYWYRQTLGQGPEFLTYFQNEAQLEKSRLLSDRFSAERPKGSFSTLEIQRTEQGDSAMYLCASSDFDSWPNYGYTFGSGTRLTVV.

The J gene is TRBJ1-1, the V gene TRBV19; D uncertain. Germline CDR1 LNHDA, CDR2 SQIVND (reference sequence). Trimming shortened V by 7 bases and J by 5 bases, and 14 bases separated the two germline ends. CDR3 size: 13 residues. CDR3 in amino acids: CASIRRTGTEAFF. The CDR3 nucleotides read TGTGCCAGTATAAGACGGACGGGAACTGAAGCTTTCTTT.

The chain recombines TRBV4-2 with TRBJ2-1; 7 nucleotides agree with TRBD2. The CDR3 is 16 amino acids. Germline CDR1 LGHNA, CDR2 YNFKEQ. The V and J ends lost 1 base and 3 bases, in that order; junction bases with no gene match: 6. The CDR3 is CASSQAWGEGYNEQFF. In nucleotides, the CDR3 is TGTGCCAGCAGCCAAGCGTGGGGGGAGGGCTACAATGAGCAGTTCTTC.

J is TRBJ2-5 and V is TRBV18; 7 bases line up with TRBD2. CDR3 length equals 16 residues. V trimming: 0 bases; J trimming: 0 bases; junction bases outside the gene matches: 4. Germline V lookup: CDR1 KGHSH, CDR2 LQKENI. The CDR3 DNA reads as TGTGCCAGCTCACCACCGCTAGCGGAGTACCAAGAGACCCAGTACTTC. It specifies CASSPPLAEYQETQYF.

The V gene is TRBV21-1, the J gene TRBJ1-1; the table's D gene call, TRBD1, was not cross checked with the DNA. TRBV21-1 is described as a pseudogene. The CDR3 runs to 17 residues. CDR3 sequence (DNA): TGTGCCAGCAGCAAAAGACCTTCGGGACAGGGGTTCTCTGAAGCTTTCTTT. It encodes CASSKRPSGQGFSEAFF.

The rearrangement uses TRBV30 and TRBJ2-1, with TRBD2 matching over 12 bases. The V gene's germline CDR1 is GTSNPN and CDR2 SVGIG (reference sequence). This CDR3 has 14 residues. Unmatched junction bases numbered 5, after V lost 4 bases and J lost 7 bases. The CDR3 here is CAWNRLAGVNEQFF. Here the CDR3 DNA reads TGTGCCTGGAACCGACTAGCGGGGGTGAATGAGCAGTTCTTC.

The chain has TRBV6-2 or TRBV6-3 and TRBJ2-4; 12 bases are shared with TRBD2. Trimming took 5 bases from V and 6 from J; bases not matched to a gene: 8. CDR3 length: 16 residues. The germline CDR1 and CDR2 sequences are MNHEY and SVGEGT. The CDR3 spells CASSRLGLAGINIQYF. DNA for the CDR3: TGTGCCAGCAGTCGCTTAGGACTAGCGGGAATAAACATTCAGTACTTC.

The rearrangement links TRBV18 to TRBJ2-7, with 9 bases lining up with TRBD1. The ends lost 3 bases at V and 2 bases at J; junction bases unmatched: 11. Germline V gene lookup returns CDR1 KGHSH and CDR2 LQKENI. This CDR3 has 17 amino acids. The CDR3 region is CASSPYSPRTGAYEQYV. CDR3 in DNA: TGTGCCAGCTCACCCTACTCGCCCCGGACAGGGGCCTACGAGCAGTACGTC.

V usage is TRBV18 and J usage is TRBJ2-1; TRBD1 agrees at 7 bases. The CDR3 is made up of 14 amino acids. Germline V lookup: CDR1 KGHSH, CDR2 LQKENI. J gave up 8 bases and V 3 bases, and 7 bases lay outside the gene matches. Here the CDR3 DNA reads TGTGCCAGCTCACCGGCAGGGGGAAGGGATGAGCAGTTCTTC. As protein: CASSPAGGRDEQFF.

This clone has only a few counts. This chain joins TRBV18 and TRBJ1-2; 8 positions match TRBD1. Germline assignment: CDR1 KGHSH and CDR2 LQKENI. This CDR3 has 14 residues. The V gene end was trimmed by 2 bases and the J gene end by 7 bases; junction bases not matched to a gene: 6. CDR3 protein: CASSPEGQGSGYTF. DNA of the CDR3: TGTGCCAGCTCACCAGAAGGACAGGGCTCTGGCTACACCTTC.

This sequence joins TRBV30 and TRBJ2-2; D gene uncertain. V lost 2 bases and J lost 7, with 11 bases in between. CDR1 GTSNPN and CDR2 SVGIG come from the germline V gene (reference sequence). This CDR3 has 13 amino acids. This CDR3 is CAWSLRRDGELFF. CDR3 coding DNA: TGTGCCTGGAGTCTTCGTCGCGACGGGGAGCTGTTTTTT.

This chain's CDR3 is CASNPTGIYGYTF. The DNA of the CDR3 is TGTGCCAGCAACCCTACCGGTATCTATGGCTACACCTTC. The rearrangement joins TRBV11-2 to TRBJ1-2; D unclear. V lost 7 bases and J lost 4, with 13 bases in between. Germline V CDR1 and CDR2: SGHAT, FQNNGV. This CDR3 has 13 amino acids.

V is TRBV6-2 or TRBV6-3 and J is TRBJ2-2, with 11 bases fitting TRBD2. Germline assignment: CDR1 MNHEY and CDR2 SVGEGT. V trimming: 4 bases; J trimming: 5 bases; junction bases outside the gene matches: 9. The CDR3 is made up of 17 amino acids. The CDR3 DNA sequence: TGTGCCAGCAGTTGGTCCCTAGCGGGAGGAAGTACCGGGGAGCTGTTTTTT. Amino acid sequence: CASSWSLAGGSTGELFF.

V usage is TRBV7-9 and J usage is TRBJ1-3; a possible D gene is TRBD1 (5 bases). Germline V gives CDR1 SEHNR, CDR2 FQNEAQ (reference sequence). This CDR3 is built from 14 residues. V lost 6 bases and J lost 0, with 9 bases in between. In DNA, the CDR3 is TGTGCCAGCAGTCCGGACAACTCTGGAAACACCATATATTTT. Protein: CASSPDNSGNTIYF.

This clone has just one count. The chain is built from TRBV15 and TRBJ1-2, with a weak D call TRBD1 (6 bases). The V end lost 0 bases, the J end lost 4 bases, and 12 bases lay between the germline ends. The length of the CDR3 is 15 residues. Germline-derived CDR1 and CDR2 are LNHNV and YYDKDF (reference sequence). CDR3 protein: CATSRDPQGFYGYTF. The CDR3 DNA reads TGTGCCACCAGCAGAGATCCCCAGGGGTTCTATGGCTACACCTTC.

This chain joins TRBV6-5 and TRBJ2-2; no reliable D call. Germline V gene lookup returns CDR1 MNHEY and CDR2 SVGAGI. This CDR3 spans 14 amino acids. Trimming removed 7 bases at V and 5 bases at J, with 14 bases between. CDR3 coding DNA: TGTGCCAGCACGAGCGCTCGGAGTACCGGGGAGCTGTTTTTT. Translated, it gives CASTSARSTGELFF.

The chain combines TRBV28 with TRBJ2-1, with TRBD2 matching 9 bases. V trimming: 5 bases; J trimming: 0 bases; junction bases outside the gene matches: 20. Germline assignment: CDR1 MDHEN and CDR2 SYDVKM. The CDR3 contains 21 residues. DNA of the CDR3: TGTGCCAGCAGTGACAGTAGCGGGAGCACGTCCAGGGTGAACTCCTACAATGAGCAGTTCTTC. Encoded protein: CASSDSSGSTSRVNSYNEQFF.

The J gene is TRBJ1-1, the V gene TRBV5-5; D uncertain. Trimming removed 4 bases at V and 1 base at J, with 11 bases between. The CDR3 has 14 amino acids. CDR1 is SGHKS and CDR2 is YYEKEE in the germline V gene (reference sequence). CDR3 in DNA: TGTGCCAGCAGCCTAAGTCCGGGGAACACTGAAGCTTTCTTT. It specifies CASSLSPGNTEAFF.

This chain links TRBV5-1 with TRBJ1-2; D gene ambiguous. This CDR3 region has 12 residues. V was pared by 3 bases and J by 7 bases, with 10 bases between. Germline values: CDR1 SGHRS, CDR2 YFSETQ. CDR3 sequence (DNA): TGCGCCAGCAGCTGGTCGGGTTCTGGCTACACCTTC. Its translation: CASSWSGSGYTF.

This CDR3 is CASYRAGDRGKQETQYF. DNA of the CDR3: TGTGCCAGCTATCGGGCGGGGGACAGGGGGAAACAAGAGACCCAGTACTTC. J is TRBJ2-5 and V is TRBV7-2; 11 nucleotides match TRBD1. Per the germline V gene, CDR1 is SGHTA and CDR2 is FQGNSA. The CDR3 contains 17 residues. The V gene end was trimmed by 8 bases and the J gene end by 2 bases; junction bases not matched to a gene: 13.

V usage is TRBV4-1 and J usage is TRBJ2-1, with TRBD2 as a possible D gene (6 bases). This CDR3 has 16 residues. CDR1 is MGHRA, CDR2 YSYEKL, per germline. The V gene lost 3 bases and the J gene lost 6 bases, with 18 bases spanning the gap. CDR3 region: CASSQEGSYEPNEQFF. DNA of the CDR3: TGCGCCAGCAGCCAGGAGGGAAGCTACGAACCCAATGAGCAGTTCTTC.

The chain links TRBV30 to TRBJ1-4, with 9 bases fitting TRBD1. CDR1 is GTSNPN and CDR2 is SVGIG in the germline V gene (reference sequence). The J segment lost 8 bases and the V segment lost 2 bases, leaving 9 bases of the junction unmatched. CDR3 length: 15 amino acids. CDR3 in amino acids: CAWSNGQGRGEKLFF. In DNA, the CDR3 is TGTGCCTGGAGTAATGGACAGGGGAGGGGAGAAAAACTGTTTTTT.

The V gene is TRBV2, the J gene TRBJ2-5, with TRBD1 identical over 8 bases. CDR3 size: 14 residues. Germline-derived CDR1 and CDR2 are SNHLY and FYNNEI. The V segment lost 5 bases and the J segment 2 bases; nucleotides outside the gene matches: 4. Written as DNA, the CDR3 is TGTGCCAGCAGTCCGGGACAGGCGCAAGAGACCCAGTACTTC. It codes for CASSPGQAQETQYF.

This chain joins TRBV9 and TRBJ2-1, with TRBD2 matching 10 bases. The CDR3 is 17 residues long. V was clipped by 2 bases and J by 6 bases; unmatched bases: 11. Germline CDR1 is SGDLS and CDR2 is YYNGEE. CDR3 DNA sequence: TGTGCCAGCAGCGTCTCGTTAGTGGTAGCGGGGGGCAATGAGCAGTTCTTC. It specifies CASSVSLVVAGGNEQFF.

The rearrangement joins TRBV24-1 to TRBJ2-3; 7 bases map to TRBD1. The CDR3 totals 15 residues. V lost 4 bases, J lost 0 bases, and 3 bases stayed unmatched. The germline CDR1 and CDR2 sequences are KGHDR and SFDVKD. Written as DNA, the CDR3 is TGTGCCACCAGTGAGGGACAGCTTAGCACAGATACGCAGTATTTT. Translated, it gives CATSEGQLSTDTQYF.

The gene calls are TRBV4-1 and TRBJ2-7; 11 bases line up with TRBD1. Germline V lookup: CDR1 MGHRA, CDR2 YSYEKL. The CDR3 sequence is 15 residues long. Trimming took 6 bases from V and 5 from J; bases not matched to a gene: 9. DNA of the CDR3: TGCGCCAGCAGAATTAGGACAGGGGGCTTCGACGAGCAGTACGTC. Translation gives CASRIRTGGFDEQYV.

The chain couples TRBV4-3 to TRBJ1-1; perhaps TRBD1 as D (6 bases). The germline V gene encodes CDR1 LGHNA and CDR2 YSLEER. Trimming removed 4 bases at V and 0 bases at J, with 12 bases between. The CDR3 loop spans 15 amino acids. CDR3 DNA sequence: TGCGCCAGCAGCCCCCGACAGGTTTTGAACACTGAAGCTTTCTTT. Its translation: CASSPRQVLNTEAFF.

The V gene is TRBV12-5, the J gene TRBJ2-5; 10 bases are a match to TRBD2. CDR1 LGHNT and CDR2 FRNRAP come from the germline V gene. J lost 7 bases, V lost 7 bases, and 9 bases had no gene match. The CDR3 is 14 amino acids. CDR3 in amino acids: CASELSGRRGTQYF. CDR3 nucleotides: TGTGCTAGTGAACTTAGCGGGAGGAGAGGGACCCAGTACTTC.

The chain uses TRBV11-3 and TRBJ2-5; D remains unclear. The CDR3 has 12 residues. Between the trimmed V and J ends, which lost 1 base and 9 bases, there was a span of 9 bases. Germline assignment: CDR1 SGHNT and CDR2 YENEEA. CDR3: CASSLAPPAQYF. The CDR3 DNA reads TGTGCCAGCAGCTTAGCCCCTCCGGCCCAGTACTTC.

The rearrangement joins TRBV7-2 to TRBJ1-4; TRBD1 is a possible D gene (5 bases). Germline CDR1 is SGHTA and CDR2 is FQGNSA. V lost 2 bases and J lost 5, with 9 bases in between. The CDR3 extends over 14 amino acids. The CDR3 DNA sequence: TGTGCCAGCAGCTTATCACAGGCCAATGAAAAACTGTTTTTT. As protein: CASSLSQANEKLFF.